Following are 21 T cell receptor beta chains from one sample sequenced in a study of PD-1 blockade in mismatch repair-deficient tumors. This table comes from immunoSEQ multiplex PCR, and its TCRdb copy is limited to in-frame clones, with some not included. Altogether 40,000 to 60,000 clones are present, approximately 81% being singletons, with the ten largest covering about 8%. Source: peripheral blood, taken more than 19 weeks after starting pembrolizumab. The receptors were sampled from an adult with mismatch repair-deficient cancer.

V and J are TRBV5-4 and TRBJ2-7; 15 bases fit TRBD2. Germline CDR1 is SGHNT and CDR2 is YYREEE (reference sequence). Unmatched junction bases numbered 5, after V lost 1 base and J lost 0 bases. The CDR3 spans 18 residues. CDR3 nucleotides: TGTGCCAGCAGCTTGTATGGACTAGCGGGAGGGTCCTCCTACGAGCAGTACTTC. Translation: CASSLYGLAGGSSYEQYF.

The chain links TRBV14 to TRBJ2-1; 10 bases line up with TRBD2. Per the germline V gene, CDR1 is SGHDN and CDR2 is FVKESK. V was pared by 0 bases and J by 5 bases, with 10 bases of the junction left unmatched. The CDR3 runs to 18 residues. Written as DNA, the CDR3 is TGTGCCAGCAGCCAAGAAATTAGAAGCGGGAGGGTTCACAATGAGCAGTTCTTC. Protein sequence: CASSQEIRSGRVHNEQFF.

The chain couples TRBV30 to TRBJ2-2; D unclear. The CDR3 spans 14 residues. V dropped 1 base and J dropped 4 bases, with 10 bases sitting between them. Germline assignment: CDR1 GTSNPN and CDR2 SVGIG (reference sequence). CDR3 sequence: CAWSEKRRTGELFF. DNA for the CDR3: TGTGCCTGGAGTGAGAAGCGCCGCACCGGGGAGCTGTTTTTT. The full variable domain, its missing parts supplied by reference TRBV30 and TRBJ2-2, is SQTIHQWPATLVQPVGSPLSLECTVEGTSNPNLYWYRQAAGRGLQLLFYSVGIGQISSEVPQNLSASRPQDRQFILSSKKLLLSDSGFYLCAWSEKRRTGELFFGEGSRLTVL.

This chain uses TRBV19 with TRBJ2-3; D remains ambiguous. This CDR3 spans 15 amino acids. The germline gives CDR1 LNHDA, CDR2 SQIVND (reference sequence). Between the trimmed V and J ends, which lost 0 bases and 2 bases, there was a span of 9 bases. The CDR3 nucleotides read TGTGCCAGTAGTATAGAGGGGTTATCCACAGATACGCAGTATTTT. Its translation is CASSIEGLSTDTQYF.

J is TRBJ2-5 and V is TRBV7-9; possibly TRBD2 for D (5 bases). Trimming cost V 5 bases and J 3 bases, with 16 bases left between them. CDR1 SEHNR and CDR2 FQNEAQ come from the germline V gene (reference sequence). The CDR3 covers 15 residues. The CDR3 protein is CASSQGIGREETQYF. CDR3 bases: TGTGCCAGCAGCCAAGGGATAGGGAGAGAAGAGACCCAGTACTTC.

V and J are TRBV9 and TRBJ2-7; 7 bases are a match to TRBD2. V gave up 0 bases and J gave up 3 bases; unmatched junction bases: 6. Germline assignment: CDR1 SGDLS and CDR2 YYNGEE. The CDR3 length is 15 residues. The CDR3 is CASSVGGGLVYEQYF. CDR3 nucleotide sequence: TGTGCCAGCAGCGTAGGGGGAGGGCTGGTCTACGAGCAGTACTTC.

The chain recombines TRBV7-8 with TRBJ2-5, with 10 bases aligning to TRBD2. V was pared by 5 bases and J by 5 bases, with 5 bases of the junction left unmatched. Germline lookup yields CDR1 SGHVS and CDR2 FQNEAQ. The CDR3 totals 14 residues. DNA for the CDR3: TGTGCCAGCAGCGGAAGCGGGAGGGGGGAGACCCAGTACTTC. Encoded protein: CASSGSGRGETQYF.

V gene TRBV9 combines with J gene TRBJ2-1; 8 nucleotides align to TRBD2. Germline values: CDR1 SGDLS, CDR2 YYNGEE. This CDR3 is built from 16 residues. After removal of 0 bases from V and 0 bases from J, the junction contained 2 bases not matched to a gene. The CDR3 nucleotides read TGTGCCAGCAGCGTAGTACTAGCGGCCTCCTACAATGAGCAGTTCTTC. Translating gives CASSVVLAASYNEQFF.

The chain uses TRBV30 and TRBJ1-2; D is unclear. The V gene lost 0 bases and the J gene lost 5 bases, with 22 bases spanning the gap. From germline, CDR1 is GTSNPN and CDR2 SVGIG (reference sequence). CDR3 length equals 17 residues. Here the CDR3 DNA reads TGTGCCTGGAGTGTACACGTGACCGGGCCGGAGGGATATGGCTACACCTTC. Protein sequence: CAWSVHVTGPEGYGYTF.

V usage is TRBV9 and J usage is TRBJ2-2; tentative D call: TRBD2 (6 bases). This CDR3 spans 14 amino acids. The V and J ends lost 3 bases and 6 bases respectively, with 12 bases between them. CDR1 and CDR2 from the germline V gene are SGDLS and YYNGEE. The CDR3 reads CASSAGRDSGELFF. The DNA for the CDR3 is TGTGCCAGCAGCGCCGGCCGGGACTCCGGGGAGCTGTTTTTT.

The V gene is TRBV18, the J gene TRBJ2-1, with TRBD1 identical over 7 bases. V shed 2 bases and J 5 bases; nucleotides not matched to a gene: 9. Germline V lookup: CDR1 KGHSH, CDR2 LQKENI. There are 16 residues in the CDR3. CDR3 bases: TGTGCCAGCTCACCAAACCAGGCAGGGGGTAACAATGAGCAGTTCTTC. Residues: CASSPNQAGGNNEQFF.

This clone was picked up one time. The chain joins TRBV7-2 to TRBJ2-7; D not resolved. The germline CDR1 and CDR2 sequences are SGHTA and FQGNSA. Trimming shortened V by 4 bases and J by 6 bases, and 22 bases separated the two germline ends. The CDR3 loop spans 16 amino acids. The DNA for the CDR3 is TGTGCCAGCAGCTATGTCAGAGTCCAAGGCCTAAGCGAGCAGTACTTC. Residues: CASSYVRVQGLSEQYF. The whole variable domain, filled in from reference TRBV7-2 and TRBJ2-7, reads GAGVSQSPSNKVTEKGKDVELRCDPISGHTALYWYRQSLGQGLEFLIYFQGNSAPDKSGLPSDRFSAERTGGSVSTLTIQRTQQEDSAVYLCASSYVRVQGLSEQYFGPGTRLTVT.

The gene calls are TRBV6-1 and TRBJ2-7; the D is unclear. CDR1 and CDR2 from the germline V gene are MNHNS and SASEGT. This CDR3 region has 10 residues. Trimming left V 7 bases short and J 0 bases short, with 1 base between. The CDR3 loop is CASNSYEQYF. CDR3 nucleotides: TGTGCCAGCAACTCCTACGAGCAGTACTTC.

The chain joins TRBV11-3 to TRBJ2-2, with no clear D. Germline V gene lookup returns CDR1 SGHNT and CDR2 YENEEA. The CDR3 runs 15 residues. Trimming took off 5 bases at V and 1 base at J, with 11 bases between the two ends. For the CDR3, the DNA is TGTGCCAGCAGCCGACGATCCTGGAACACCGGGGAGCTGTTTTTT. This sequence encodes CASSRRSWNTGELFF.

The V gene is TRBV7-5, the J gene TRBJ2-7; TRBD2 is the table's D call, not checked against the DNA. TRBV7-5 is given as a pseudogene. This CDR3 spans 14 amino acids. The CDR3 is CARSISGTNYEQYF. CDR3 bases: TGTGCCAGAAGCATAAGCGGGACCAACTACGAGCAGTACTTC.

J is TRBJ2-1 and V is TRBV18, with D tentatively TRBD1 (8 bases). The germline V and J ends were trimmed by 2 bases and 1 base, with 15 bases remaining between them. The CDR3 covers 17 residues. The germline CDR1 and CDR2 sequences are KGHSH and LQKENI. CDR3 protein: CASSPRTGGGSYNEQFF. CDR3 in DNA: TGTGCCAGCTCACCAAGAACAGGGGGGGGGTCCTACAATGAGCAGTTCTTC.

This clone occurred a few times. The rearrangement links TRBV7-2 to TRBJ1-2, with D perhaps matching TRBD1 (5 bases). There are 13 residues in the CDR3. V was trimmed by 8 bases and J by 4 bases, leaving 14 bases between them. The germline V gene has CDR1 SGHTA and CDR2 FQGNSA. The CDR3 reads CASVGGRVYGYTF. CDR3 bases: TGTGCCAGCGTGGGCGGCAGGGTCTATGGCTACACCTTC.

The genes are TRBV19 and TRBJ2-2; TRBD1 might be the D (6 bases). V was clipped by 2 bases and J by 0 bases, with 10 bases between them. The germline V gene has CDR1 LNHDA and CDR2 SQIVND (reference sequence). This CDR3 contains 16 residues. CDR3 sequence reads: CASSIYWDTNTGELFF. The CDR3 coding sequence is TGTGCCAGTAGTATATACTGGGACACGAACACCGGGGAGCTGTTTTTT.

The V call is TRBV11-2, the J call TRBJ2-3; TRBD2 is a possible D gene (6 bases). V was clipped by 6 bases and J by 2 bases, with 15 bases between them. The CDR3 consists of 15 residues. The V gene's germline CDR1 is SGHAT and CDR2 FQNNGV. CDR3 nucleotides: TGTGCCAGCAGTCGGGACTCTAGGCCCACAGATACGCAGTATTTT. As protein: CASSRDSRPTDTQYF.

This clone was seen more than once but under ten times. V usage is TRBV7-9 and J usage is TRBJ2-2; D could derive from TRBD1 or TRBD2 (5 bases each). CDR3 length: 16 amino acids. Germline V gene sequence: CDR1 SEHNR, CDR2 FQNEAQ (reference sequence). Trimming cost V 1 base and J 1 base, with 10 bases left between them. The CDR3 sequence is CASSLGPGRNTGELFF. DNA for the CDR3: TGTGCCAGCAGCTTAGGGCCGGGGCGGAACACCGGGGAGCTGTTTTTT.

The J gene is TRBJ2-1, the V gene TRBV19; TRBD1 matches at 8 bases. The CDR3 is made up of 15 amino acids. The germline gives CDR1 LNHDA, CDR2 SQIVND (reference sequence). V dropped 5 bases and J dropped 6; count of bases not matched to a gene: 9. CDR3 region: CASSPNTGGFNEQFF. CDR3 sequence (DNA): TGTGCCAGTAGTCCGAACACAGGGGGGTTCAATGAGCAGTTCTTC.